Following are 7 T cell receptor beta chains from one sample sequenced in a study of cytomegalovirus exposure and HLA in healthy donors. PCR primers comprised 60 Vbeta and 13 Jbeta primers. TCRdb's table, derived via immunoSEQ multiplex PCR, lists solely in-frame clones and lacks some. The data contain 150,000 to 200,000 clones, approximately 85% of them singletons. Sequencing input: PBMCs. The source of these receptors is a man aged 18 to 29 in good health and CMV-seropositive.

This clone was detected once. The chain is built from TRBV21-1 and TRBJ1-5. TRBV21-1 is reported as a pseudogene. The CDR3 is 13 residues long. In DNA form, the CDR3 reads TGTGCCAGCGAAGTCGGGAGCAATCAGCCCCAGCATTTT. Its translation: CASEVGSNQPQHF.

This clone was found a few times. An end of the junction does not agree with germline; a read error may underlie this. The V and J genes are TRBV7-3 and TRBJ2-2; no definite D call. This CDR3 has 12 amino acids. Looked up from germline, CDR1 is SGHTA and CDR2 is FQGTGA. The CDR3 here is CASSLNSGELFF. DNA of the CDR3: TGTGCCAGCAGCTTAAACAGCGGGGAGCTGTTTTTT.

The chain employs TRBV5-1 and TRBJ2-3; perhaps TRBD2 as D (6 bases). The CDR3 sequence is 15 residues long. The V end was cut by 0 bases, the J end by 2 bases, with 10 bases between. Germline CDR1 SGHRS, CDR2 YFSETQ. CDR3 residues: CASSLVGGITDTQYF. CDR3 coding DNA: TGCGCCAGCAGCTTGGTCGGCGGGATCACAGATACGCAGTATTTT.

A few counts support this clone. The chain recombines TRBV7-7 with TRBJ2-3; 11 nucleotides align to TRBD2. The CDR3 is made up of 13 amino acids. Looked up from germline, CDR1 is SSHAT and CDR2 is FNYEAQ (reference sequence). V shed 9 bases, J shed 3 bases, and the junction held 2 bases outside the gene matches. The CDR3 reads CASASGGTDTQYF. CDR3 DNA sequence: TGTGCCAGTGCTAGCGGGGGGACAGATACGCAGTATTTT.

The chain carries TRBV10-3 and TRBJ1-4; possibly TRBD1 for D (6 bases). This CDR3 is built from 15 residues. CDR1 is ENHRY, CDR2 SYGVKD, per germline. V lost 0 bases, J lost 8 bases, and 13 bases lay in between. In DNA form, the CDR3 reads TGTGCCATCAGTGAGTCAGTCAACCAGGGGGAAAAACTGTTTTTT. It is translated as CAISESVNQGEKLFF.

Notes on this clone: The same CDR3 also results from other DNA sequences found in this sample. The chain couples TRBV19 to TRBJ1-2; a possible D gene is TRBD1 (5 bases). V was cut by 7 bases and J by 5 bases, with 11 bases left in between. The CDR3 loop spans 12 amino acids. In germline, CDR1 is LNHDA, CDR2 SQIVND (reference sequence). In nucleotides, the CDR3 is TGTGCCAGTAACCAGGGTGGGTATGGCTACACCTTC. Encoded protein: CASNQGGYGYTF.

The genes are TRBV27 and TRBJ2-7, with D possibly being TRBD1 (6 bases). This CDR3 comprises 15 residues. The V gene's germline CDR1 is MNHEY and CDR2 SMNVEV (reference sequence). V dropped 5 bases and J dropped 2 bases, with 16 bases sitting between them. The CDR3 DNA reads TGTGCCAGCAGTCCACGACAGGACCAAGCCTACGAGCAGTACTTC. The encoded protein is CASSPRQDQAYEQYF.